A single sample is the source of the 14 T cell receptor beta chains below, sequenced in a study of graft-versus-host responses after intestinal transplantation. Profiled with immunoSEQ multiplex PCR; TCRdb holds only in-frame clones, not every one. The sample includes around 96,000 clones, 90% of them seen just once. Specimen: PBMCs, collected roughly 68 weeks after intestinal transplant. Receptors were obtained from a human patient who received an intestinal transplant, so some T cells may come from the graft donor.

The chain is built from TRBV19 and TRBJ2-3; D is perhaps TRBD1 or TRBD2 (5 bases each). Trimming took off 3 bases at V and 2 bases at J, with 6 bases between the two ends. The CDR3 has 13 residues. Per the germline V gene, CDR1 is LNHDA and CDR2 is SQIVND (reference sequence). CDR3 DNA: TGTGCCAGTAGTATCGGGACCACAGATACGCAGTATTTT. This sequence encodes CASSIGTTDTQYF. The full variable domain, completed using reference TRBV19 and TRBJ2-3, is DGGITQSPKYLFRKEGQNVTLSCEQNLNHDAMYWYRQDPGQGLRLIYYSQIVNDFQKGDIAEGYSVSREKKESFPLTVTSAQKNPTAFYLCASSIGTTDTQYFGPGTRLTVL.

The rearrangement joins TRBV18 to TRBJ2-5; D not certain. The CDR3 is made up of 12 amino acids. Germline V gives CDR1 KGHSH, CDR2 LQKENI. Between the trimmed V and J ends, which lost 2 bases and 7 bases, there was a span of 8 bases. The CDR3, as DNA: TGTGCCAGCTCACCAGCCGTGGGGACCCAGTACTTC. Amino acid sequence: CASSPAVGTQYF.

The V call is TRBV10-3, the J call TRBJ1-1; tentatively, D is TRBD1 (5 bases). Germline CDR1 reads ENHRY; CDR2 reads SYGVKD. V was trimmed by 4 bases and J by 1 base, leaving 10 bases between them. There are 14 residues in the CDR3. The CDR3 nucleotides are TGTGCCATCAGTGTCGGGGCGACGAACACTGAAGCTTTCTTT. Translating gives CAISVGATNTEAFF.

CDR3 sequence reads: CASRLGGRVPSPLHF. In DNA form, the CDR3 reads TGTGCCAGCAGGCTGGGTGGCAGGGTCCCTTCACCCCTCCACTTT. V is TRBV5-5 and J is TRBJ1-6; D might be TRBD1 (5 bases). V dropped 5 bases and J dropped 9 bases, with 18 bases sitting between them. The CDR3 sequence is 15 residues long. The germline CDR1 and CDR2 sequences are SGHKS and YYEKEE (reference sequence).

This chain links TRBV6-5 with TRBJ2-2; D is uncertain. The CDR3 runs to 14 residues. Trimming took 4 bases from V and 2 from J, leaving 8 bases between them. Germline V gene data show CDR1 as MNHEY and CDR2 as SVGAGI. This chain's CDR3 is CASSSGKNTGELFF. The CDR3 DNA sequence: TGTGCCAGCAGTTCAGGCAAAAACACCGGGGAGCTGTTTTTT.

The gene calls are TRBV4-1 and TRBJ2-1; D not resolved. Germline CDR1 MGHRA, CDR2 YSYEKL. The CDR3 loop spans 15 amino acids. Trimming pared 1 base from V and 0 bases from J, leaving 7 bases between. The CDR3 DNA is TGCGCCAGCAGCCAAGGCCCCGGCTCCTACAATGAGCAGTTCTTC. Protein sequence: CASSQGPGSYNEQFF.

This clone was observed a few times. This chain connects TRBV10-1 to TRBJ2-2; 8 bases match TRBD2. The CDR3 sequence is 15 residues long. The ends lost 8 bases at V and 4 bases at J; junction bases unmatched: 9. Germline CDR1 is WNHNN and CDR2 is SYGVQD (reference sequence). The CDR3 sequence is CASPGRAGGTGELFF. DNA of the CDR3: TGCGCCAGCCCCGGCCGTGCGGGGGGCACCGGGGAGCTGTTTTTT.

This chain connects TRBV23-1 to TRBJ2-7; TRBD2 might be the D (5 bases). TRBV23-1 is identified as an open reading frame with a role that is uncertain. The CDR3 totals 15 residues. V was trimmed by 2 bases and J by 4 bases, leaving 15 bases between them. CDR3 amino acids: CASSQPCRGRYEQYF. In nucleotides, the CDR3 is TGCGCCAGCAGTCAACCCTGCCGGGGTCGGTACGAGCAGTACTTC.

The J gene is TRBJ1-2, the V gene TRBV6-5; D is unresolved. Germline CDR1 and CDR2: MNHEY and SVGAGI. The V end lost 0 bases, the J end lost 4 bases, and 12 bases lay between the germline ends. This CDR3 is built from 15 residues. CDR3 bases: TGTGCCAGCAGTTACTCATCGTTTGTTGGCTATGGCTACACCTTC. It specifies CASSYSSFVGYGYTF.

The J gene is TRBJ1-4, the V gene TRBV10-2; D gene uncertain. The CDR3 length is 13 residues. Trimming pared 7 bases from V and 2 bases from J, leaving 8 bases between. The germline gives CDR1 WSHSY, CDR2 SAAADI. CDR3 residues: CASKGSTNEKLFF. In DNA form, the CDR3 reads TGCGCCAGCAAAGGGTCTACTAATGAAAAACTGTTTTTT.

The V and J genes are TRBV7-9 and TRBJ2-5; D unclear. The J call may be faulty, since TRBJ2-7 better matches the DNA end. Per germline, CDR1 SEHNR and CDR2 FQNEAQ (reference sequence). The CDR3 loop spans 13 amino acids. CDR3 in DNA: TGTGCCAGCAGCTCCGTAACTCCGTACGAGCAGTACTTC. Protein: CASSSVTPYEQYF.

The chain carries TRBV5-1 and TRBJ1-1, with 7 bases fitting TRBD1. V shed 1 base, J shed 0 bases, and the junction held 9 bases outside the gene matches. Germline V gene data show CDR1 as SGHRS and CDR2 as YFSETQ. The CDR3 has 17 residues. CDR3 nucleotide sequence: TGCGCCAGCAGCTTGTGGGGAAAACAGGGGATGAACACTGAAGCTTTCTTT. Protein sequence: CASSLWGKQGMNTEAFF.

The rearrangement uses TRBV7-9 and TRBJ1-1; no clear D gene. The CDR3 has 12 residues. The V and J ends lost 2 bases and 3 bases respectively, with 4 bases between them. The V gene's germline CDR1 is SEHNR and CDR2 FQNEAQ (reference sequence). CDR3 sequence reads: CASSLRDTEAFF. CDR3 coding DNA: TGTGCCAGCAGCTTAAGGGACACTGAAGCTTTCTTT.

This chain links TRBV7-8 with TRBJ2-1, with D perhaps matching TRBD2 (5 bases). The ends were cut back, 6 bases at V and 3 bases at J, with 15 bases in the middle. The CDR3 totals 15 residues. Germline V gene sequence: CDR1 SGHVS, CDR2 FQNEAQ. Here the CDR3 DNA reads TGTGCCAGCAGTTCCTCGGGTGGGAGCTACAATGAGCAGTTCTTC. This gives the protein CASSSSGGSYNEQFF.